Shown below are 18 T cell receptor beta chains from a single sample sequenced in a study of T-cell reconstitution after alpha-beta-depleted transplantation in children. Preparation of the TCRbeta library used unique molecular identifiers. A single record per CDR3 protein comes from TCRdb applying MiXCR to the PCR reads. The repertoire holds 500,000 to 750,000 distinct CDR3 sequences, with roughly 13% as singletons. Sample: PBMCs, mostly from graft donor cells, taken 360 days after TCRalphabeta/CD19-depleted stem cell transplant. The receptor source for this set is a male patient aged 10 to 17 who had a stem cell transplant for acute myeloid leukemia, so the T cells may come from the graft donor.

This clonotype appeared a few times. The chain is built from TRBV14 and TRBJ2-6, with a weak D call TRBD1 (5 bases). Germline V gene data show CDR1 as SGHDN and CDR2 as FVKESK. The CDR3 spans 19 residues. The V end lost 3 bases, the J end lost 1 base, and 19 bases lay between the germline ends. The CDR3 DNA follows: TGTGCCAGCAGCCATGACAGAGGATCGGGTATTTCTGGGGCCAACGTCCTGACTTTC. This codes for CASSHDRGSGISGANVLTF.

The V and J genes are TRBV15 and TRBJ2-3; TRBD2 matches 12 bases. Germline V gene lookup returns CDR1 LNHNV and CDR2 YYDKDF (reference sequence). V shed 8 bases and J 2 bases; nucleotides not matched to a gene: 5. The CDR3 loop spans 15 amino acids. As DNA, the CDR3 is TGTGCCACCCTAGCGGGAGGGCCTGTCACAGATACGCAGTATTTT. As protein: CATLAGGPVTDTQYF.

This clonotype was seen repeatedly, ten times or more. CDR3 DNA sequence: TGTGCCAGTAGCCAATCCGGGTACACTGAAGCTTTCTTT. This encodes CASSQSGYTEAFF. The rearrangement uses TRBV19 and TRBJ1-1; unclear D gene. Germline V CDR1 and CDR2: LNHDA, SQIVND (reference sequence). Deletions cut 6 bases from V and 3 bases from J, with 11 bases between. This CDR3 region has 13 residues.

The sample holds many counts of this clonotype. The chain is built from TRBV29-1 and TRBJ2-3, with 7 bases matching TRBD2. CDR1 is SQVTM, CDR2 ANQGSEA, per germline. This CDR3 contains 13 residues. V shed 6 bases, J shed 2 bases, and the junction held 5 bases outside the gene matches. The CDR3 spells CSVPGGVTDTQYF. The CDR3 nucleotides read TGCAGCGTGCCGGGAGGCGTCACAGATACGCAGTATTTT.

This clonotype was seen ten or more times. This chain links TRBV6-5 with TRBJ2-1; D possibly corresponds to TRBD2 (6 bases). Germline V gene lookup returns CDR1 MNHEY and CDR2 SVGAGI. The CDR3 is 18 amino acids. Deletions cut 0 bases from V and 4 bases from J, with 19 bases between. This CDR3 reads CASSYSLKAGGGYNEQFF. CDR3 nucleotides: TGTGCCAGCAGTTACTCGCTTAAAGCGGGTGGGGGGTACAATGAGCAGTTCTTC.

Ten or more counts support this clonotype. The chain carries TRBV28 and TRBJ2-3; the D gene is possibly TRBD2 (5 bases). Germline-derived CDR1 and CDR2 are MDHEN and SYDVKM. V gave up 1 base and J gave up 8 bases, with 13 bases separating them. This CDR3 is 14 amino acids long. The CDR3 spells CASSLSLASSTQYF. The CDR3 DNA sequence: TGTGCCAGCAGTTTATCCCTAGCTTCCTCTACGCAGTATTTT.

This clonotype occurred a few times. The chain uses TRBV29-1 and TRBJ2-7, with a weak D call TRBD2 (5 bases). The CDR3 is made up of 11 amino acids. V lost 4 bases to trimming and J lost 2 bases, with 6 bases between them. Germline CDR1 and CDR2: SQVTM and ANQGSEA. In DNA form, the CDR3 reads TGCAGCGTTGTCGGGACCTACGAGCAGTACTTC. It translates to CSVVGTYEQYF.

This clonotype was found many times. The J gene is TRBJ1-2, the V gene TRBV29-1; D possibly corresponds to TRBD1 (5 bases). CDR1 is SQVTM and CDR2 is ANQGSEA in the germline V gene. Trimming took off 5 bases at V and 3 bases at J, with 13 bases between the two ends. CDR3 length: 13 residues. CDR3 DNA sequence: TGCAGCGTTCCTGAGGGGCAGGACTATGGCTACACCTTC. It yields the protein CSVPEGQDYGYTF.

This clonotype was seen a handful of times. V gene TRBV12-3 or TRBV12-4 combines with J gene TRBJ1-2; 7 nucleotides match TRBD1. The CDR3 is 17 residues long. With V trimmed by 4 bases and J by 5 bases, 16 bases remained unmatched. CDR3 sequence reads: CASSSRDRVMATYGYTF. The CDR3 DNA follows: TGTGCCAGCAGTTCCCGGGACAGAGTTATGGCTACTTATGGCTACACCTTC.

This clonotype was detected a few times. V and J are TRBV29-1 and TRBJ2-7; the match to TRBD1 covers 10 bases. CDR1 SQVTM and CDR2 ANQGSEA come from the germline V gene. The CDR3 is 14 residues long. Trimming at V came to 7 bases and at J to 5 bases, leaving 11 bases not matched to a gene. The CDR3 DNA sequence: TGCAGCGCCAGGCATGGGACAGGGGCCCACGAGCAGTACTTC. Translated, it gives CSARHGTGAHEQYF.

The chain recombines TRBV4-3 with TRBJ2-7; D gene ambiguous. The germline CDR1 and CDR2 sequences are LGHNA and YSLEER. The V end was cut by 1 base, the J end by 0 bases, with 7 bases between. The CDR3 is made up of 14 amino acids. In DNA, the CDR3 is TGCGCCAGCAGCCAAGCTCGGCCCTCCTACGAGCAGTACTTC. It encodes CASSQARPSYEQYF.

This clonotype was counted only a few times. V is TRBV9 and J is TRBJ2-1, with D tentatively TRBD1 or TRBD2 (5 bases each). The V end lost 4 bases, the J end lost 1 base, and 12 bases lay between the germline ends. The CDR3 length is 15 residues. Germline loops: CDR1 SGDLS, CDR2 YYNGEE. The CDR3 reads CASSPRDLSYNEQFF. CDR3 sequence (DNA): TGTGCCAGCAGCCCCCGGGACCTTTCCTACAATGAGCAGTTCTTC.

The genes are TRBV5-1 and TRBJ2-5, with unresolved D. The CDR3 runs to 14 residues. Germline CDR1 is SGHRS and CDR2 is YFSETQ. V was cut by 1 base and J by 1 base, with 8 bases left in between. The CDR3 region has the DNA TGCGCCAGCAGCTTGCGGCAGAGCCAAGAGACCCAGTACTTC. It specifies CASSLRQSQETQYF.

The rearrangement joins TRBV28 to TRBJ2-3; 11 bases agree with TRBD2. CDR1 and CDR2 from the germline V gene are MDHEN and SYDVKM. The junction had 20 bases not matched to a gene; V was cut back by 6 bases and J by 6 bases. The CDR3 length is 19 residues. Here the CDR3 reads CASRLDRGFSGRVEDTQYF. CDR3 nucleotides: TGTGCCAGCAGATTGGACAGGGGCTTTAGCGGGAGGGTGGAGGATACGCAGTATTTT.

This clonotype was detected a few times. This chain links TRBV4-2 with TRBJ2-1; 12 bases line up with TRBD2. Germline values: CDR1 LGHNA, CDR2 YNFKEQ. Unmatched junction bases numbered 2, after V lost 1 base and J lost 4 bases. The CDR3 totals 16 residues. The CDR3 reads CASSQGTSGKYNEQFF. In nucleotides, the CDR3 is TGTGCCAGCAGCCAAGGGACTAGCGGGAAATACAATGAGCAGTTCTTC.

The chain recombines TRBV29-1 with TRBJ2-1; possibly TRBD1 for D (8 bases). The CDR3 is made up of 13 amino acids. Germline loops: CDR1 SQVTM, CDR2 ANQGSEA. The germline V and J ends were trimmed by 6 bases and 8 bases, with 17 bases remaining between them. CDR3 region: CSVHRGGLDEQFF. The CDR3 region has the DNA TGCAGCGTGCACAGGGGGGGATTAGATGAGCAGTTCTTC.

This clonotype was recorded at least ten times. This chain joins TRBV21-1 and TRBJ1-1. TRBV21-1 is flagged as a pseudogene. The CDR3 is made up of 15 amino acids. CDR3 amino acids: CASSSPTRPNTEAFF. CDR3 DNA: TGTGCCAGCAGCAGTCCGACACGACCGAACACTGAAGCTTTCTTT.

This clonotype was counted only a few times. This chain connects TRBV19 to TRBJ1-4; no firm D call. The CDR3 has 11 amino acids. Trimming removed 3 bases from V and 13 bases from J, with 9 bases in between. CDR1 is LNHDA, CDR2 SQIVND, per germline (reference sequence). The CDR3 here is CASSIPGGLFF. CDR3 bases: TGTGCCAGTAGTATCCCCGGAGGACTGTTTTTT.